Sequencing of this TCR beta chain was carried out in a study of regulatory T cells in long-lasting Graves disease (dated by TCRdb to the early 2020s). Study-wide context: In the newly diagnosed Graves' disease group, patients had been taking antithyroid drugs for less than 3 months. This study used TCR sequencing and RNA sequencing of peripheral blood to compare persistent Graves' disease patients against newly diagnosed Graves' disease patients. The study was registered as a clinical trial and conducted in China. TCR sequencing covered some 13 persistent and around 20 newly diagnosed Graves' disease patients, some 35 samples in total.

From a lookup of the germline V gene, CDR1 and CDR2 are MNHEY and SVGEGT. V is pruned by 3 bases and J by 4 bases, leaving 12 bases of the junction without a gene match. The CDR3 sequence holds 17 residues, the cysteine and phenylalanine included. Only the CDR3 part of the read is kept: 51 bases, read in frame from the first base. What the study reported, not specific to this receptor: Sequencing and analysis were restricted to the TCR beta chain. The study examined only peripheral blood because the primary lesion, thyroid tissue, could not be accessed. The small sample size was acknowledged by the authors as a limitation that may reduce accuracy. A larger number of public clonotypes was shared among persistent patients (fewer than 3,000) than among newly diagnosed patients (around 890). Preferential use of TRBV28, TRBJ1-2 and TRBJ2-5 was observed in persistent disease, whereas TRBV20-1 and TRBJ2-1 were favored in newly diagnosed disease. Compared with newly diagnosed patients, persistent Graves' disease patients had lower TCR Shannon entropy and fewer highly expanded clones, which suggests clonal expansion.

Libraries were prepared through multiplex PCR. The sequencing machine was an Illumina HiSeq 4000. TCR beta libraries were built with iRepertoire HTBI primers and Arm-PCR amplification of CDR3 regions. Gel purification was performed on PCR products prior to sequencing. As for the authors' bioinformatics: Across samples, roughly 60 TRBV and 15 or so TRBJ segments were identified and used for gene usage analysis of CDR3 amino acid clonotypes. COPE and FqMerger were used to merge the filtered high-quality paired reads into contigs. Contigs were aligned with BLAST to IMGT TRBV, TRBD and TRBJ reference genes, and CDR3 was defined per IMGT. Any clonotype with a frequency above 0.1% was classified as a highly expanded clone. Repertoire diversity was measured by Shannon entropy, and V-J evenness by the Gini coefficient. A clonotype was considered public if more than one individual shared it. TCRdb reprocessing: public reads trimmed at Q25 with fastp, clones called with MiXCR, in-frame beta chains kept. Each CDR3 protein gets just one entry, which takes the most common genes and DNA from the rows behind it. TCRdb assigned the V and J calls; the authors' analysis was not used. This sample holds 200,000 to 250,000 distinct CDR3 sequences; around 19% were observed only once. Of the sample, roughly 10% falls within the top ten clones.

The time point label on this specimen signifies: newly diagnosed GD, antithyroid drugs for less than 3 months. RNA was extracted from PBMCs in TRIzol for both TCR sequencing and RNA sequencing. Graves' disease was diagnosed according to American Thyroid Association guidelines. Patients for the study were recruited at an endocrinology department in Xi'an, China. Each patient gave roughly 8.4 milliliters of peripheral blood, collected in an EDTA anticoagulant tube. Ficoll Paque Plus density gradient separation was used to isolate PBMCs, and no further T cell sorting was performed. RNA quality was checked with an Agilent 2100 Bioanalyzer and agarose gel, and concentration with a NanoDrop 2000. This clonotype was seen at least ten times. Its antigen remains undetermined. Base-call qualities are not available, and no considerably larger clone is one nucleotide away. The same sample was also used in a study of T cells in Graves' hyperthyroidism and ophthalmopathy. The second paper further reports: A patient counted as having stable Graves' hyperthyroidism if no progression to ophthalmopathy occurred over 18 months of follow-up. Hyperthyroidism patients were aged 18 to 65 years and newly diagnosed, with disease duration of less than 2 months. Exclusion was applied to patients with uncontrolled infections, other autoimmune diseases, pregnancy or lactation. Diagnoses were established on the basis of clinical symptoms, serum thyroxine and TRAb, thyroid ultrasound, and orbital computed tomography. The first round of RT-PCR for the TCR CDR3 was performed with the HTBI primer set and the Qiagen OneStep RT-PCR kit. Most expanded thyroid clonotypes (frequency above 0.001) were also found in blood, which suggests that blood repertoires may mirror thyroid immune responses. A model built on a 13 V-J signature distinguished ophthalmopathy from stable hyperthyroidism, reaching about 89% sensitivity and around 82% specificity in cross-validation and 80%/75% in testing. In validation, the model predicted progression to ophthalmopathy with 55% to 71% sensitivity and 72% to 75% specificity, a median of about 6.7 months before onset. TCR V-J signatures able to tell the groups apart were searched for in a discovery cohort of 90 to 100 patients, of whom fewer than 45 had Graves' ophthalmopathy and roughly 57 had stable Graves' hyperthyroidism. An independent validation cohort of fewer than 20 hyperthyroidism patients and 17 patients who later progressed to ophthalmopathy tested prospective prediction of ophthalmopathy. For training and testing, the 80 to 100 patients in the discovery cohort were randomly divided in a 7:3 ratio. Thyroid tissue and blood T-cell repertoires from about 6 Graves' hyperthyroidism patients were also compared in the study. After sampling, hyperthyroidism patients received methimazole starting at 30 mg daily, and ophthalmopathy patients received high-dose intravenous methylprednisolone. Libraries were constructed in a second round of multiplex PCR, after which size selection and purification were performed. Libraries were sequenced paired-end with 100 bp reads on an Illumina HiSeq2000. SOAPnuke was used to process the raw data, with reads discarded if the reads contained adapters or uncalled bases, had a mean Phred below 15, or lacked an exact constant-primer or identifier match. COPE v1.2.5 was used to merge the high-quality paired reads, and each unique nucleotide sequence was defined as a clonotype. MiTCR v1.1 was used to align the clonotypes against IMGT TRBV, TRBD and TRBJ reference segments. Only V-J combinations with frequency above 0.0001, covering 99% to 99.2% of repertoires, were analysed. The TCS score was defined as the ratio of F50 (clonal expansion) to E x V (chaos), calculated using BLOSUM62-based TCRdist between CDR3 peptides within each V-J. Welch's t-statistics and random forest reduced around 510 V-J features to around 14, which were used in a naive Bayes classifier (R e1071). Sample size was not statistically predetermined, and blinding of investigators to group allocation was not performed. The paper reports TCR Vbeta CDR3 sequencing of more than 120 peripheral blood samples: around 45 ophthalmopathy, roughly 80 hyperthyroidism and 17 progressor patients.

The chain was built from TRBV6-2 or TRBV6-3 and TRBJ2-1, with TRBD1 matching 7 junction bases. This sample comprised peripheral blood mononuclear cells (PBMCs), obtained at new diagnosis, from a patient treated with antithyroid drugs. This TCR derives from a woman aged 25-40 years with Graves disease. Donor details come from another sample of the same person, matched by shared clones. For the CDR3, the sequence is CASSYSSGTVGYNEQFF. The nucleotide sequence is given as TGTGCCAGCAGTTATAGTTCCGGGACAGTCGGGTACAATGAGCAGTTCTTC.